This T cell receptor beta chain was sequenced during a study of blood T cells in healthy people across ages. The CDR3 consists of 16 residues. CDR1 is WSHSY and CDR2 is SAAADI in the germline V gene. Trimming took off 2 bases at V and 9 bases at J, with 20 bases between the two ends. A minimum of 7 million PBMCs was isolated per sample. Together with a sample-barcoded 5' primer, a J-beta primer mix was included in a second PCR lasting roughly 6 to 12 cycles. Via MiXCR, TCRdb re-called the 5' RACE reads, giving one row per CDR3 protein. The sample lists more than 650,000 distinct CDR3 sequences; 20% to 30% were seen once. In addition, the sample was reused for a study of T cells of mothers and their children.

This sequence originates from a boy under 18 in good health. Sequenced: blood. The chain carries TRBV10-2 and TRBJ2-4; D gene uncertain. CDR3: CASSEAPGWGQAIQYF. The CDR3 region has the DNA TGCGCCAGCAGTGAGGCCCCCGGGTGGGGTCAGGCCATTCAGTACTTC.